Following are 21 T cell receptor beta chains from one sample sequenced in a study of cytomegalovirus exposure and HLA in healthy donors. The study ran its PCR with 60 Vbeta and 13 Jbeta primers. This table comes from immunoSEQ multiplex PCR, and its TCRdb copy is limited to in-frame clones, with some not included. In the table there are approximately 92,000 clones, around three quarters of which are singletons. The sequenced sample consisted of PBMCs. These receptor sequences come from a man between 60 and 70 years old in good health and CMV-seronegative.

V gene TRBV27 combines with J gene TRBJ1-1; 7 bases match TRBD1. After removal of 3 bases from V and 5 bases from J, the junction contained 9 bases not matched to a gene. Germline lookup yields CDR1 MNHEY and CDR2 SMNVEV (reference sequence). This CDR3 is built from 15 residues. CDR3 region: CASSLFLTGLTEAFF. The CDR3 DNA reads TGTGCCAGCAGTTTGTTTTTGACAGGGCTAACTGAAGCTTTCTTT.

This sequence joins TRBV7-2 and TRBJ2-4; no reliable D call. V was shortened by 2 bases and J by 6 bases, with 17 bases between the two germline ends. Per the germline V gene, CDR1 is SGHTA and CDR2 is FQGNSA. The CDR3 is 16 residues long. The CDR3 sequence is CASSLSSSRKLNIQYF. The CDR3 region has the DNA TGTGCCAGCAGCTTATCCAGCTCGCGGAAATTAAACATTCAGTACTTC.

V and J are TRBV7-6 and TRBJ2-2; 8 bases are a match to TRBD1. J lost 2 bases, V lost 2 bases, and 1 base had no gene match. The CDR3 length is 15 residues. The V gene's germline CDR1 is SGHVS and CDR2 FNYEAQ. In nucleotides, the CDR3 is TGTGCCAGCAGCTTATCAGGGGGCAACACCGGGGAGCTGTTTTTT. Translated, it gives CASSLSGGNTGELFF.

This clone was found a few times. The J gene is TRBJ2-7, the V gene TRBV9; D perhaps matches TRBD1 (5 bases). Germline CDR1 SGDLS, CDR2 YYNGEE. V was pared by 0 bases and J by 6 bases, with 13 bases between. The CDR3 runs to 14 residues. CDR3 bases: TGTGCCAGCAGCGTAGCCCAGGGCCTCAGCGAGCAGTACTTC. It encodes CASSVAQGLSEQYF. Filled out from reference TRBV9 and TRBJ2-7, the complete variable domain reads DSGVTQTPKHLITATGQRVTLRCSPRSGDLSVYWYQQSLDQGLQFLIQYYNGEERAKGNILERFSAQQFPDLHSELNLSSLELGDSALYFCASSVAQGLSEQYFGPGTRLTVT.

The sample holds a few counts of this clone. The V and J genes are TRBV5-4 and TRBJ2-5; D uncertain. Germline CDR1 and CDR2: SGHNT and YYREEE (reference sequence). V gave up 2 bases and J gave up 2 bases, with 16 bases separating them. The CDR3 runs 16 residues. In nucleotides, the CDR3 is TGTGCCAGCAGCTTTGGTGGAGCTAGTCCTCAAGAGACCCAGTACTTC. This translates into CASSFGGASPQETQYF. Looking up the rest from reference TRBV5-4 and TRBJ2-5 gives the full variable domain: ETGVTQSPTHLIKTRGQQVTLRCSSQSGHNTVSWYQQALGQGPQFIFQYYREEENGRGNFPPRFSGLQFPNYSSELNVNALELDDSALYLCASSFGGASPQETQYFGPGTRLLVL.

The DNA of the CDR3 is TGTGCCAGCAGCTTGGGTTGGGTGGCGGGGGGACAAGAGACCCAGTACTTC. Protein product: CASSLGWVAGGQETQYF. The chain has TRBV5-6 and TRBJ2-5; the match to TRBD2 covers 8 bases. The CDR3 contains 17 residues. Unmatched junction bases numbered 9, after V lost 0 bases and J lost 2 bases. Germline values: CDR1 SGHDT, CDR2 YYEEEE.

The genes are TRBV19 and TRBJ2-2; 11 positions match TRBD2. This CDR3 has 17 residues. The germline gives CDR1 LNHDA, CDR2 SQIVND (reference sequence). Trimming took 7 bases from V and 6 from J; bases not matched to a gene: 13. This CDR3 is CASITSAGLAVPGELFF. DNA for the CDR3: TGTGCCAGTATCACTTCAGCGGGACTAGCGGTACCCGGGGAGCTGTTTTTT.

The chain carries TRBV29-1 and TRBJ1-2; 10 bases line up with TRBD1. The CDR3 has 18 amino acids. J was trimmed by 5 bases and V by 2 bases; bases with no gene match: 17. Germline V CDR1 and CDR2: SQVTM, ANQGSEA. DNA for the CDR3: TGCAGCGTTGAAACCCCCAAGGGACAGGGGACGGGTAGATATGGCTACACCTTC. This translates into CSVETPKGQGTGRYGYTF.

The V call is TRBV5-5, the J call TRBJ2-3, with D unresolved. Germline-derived CDR1 and CDR2 are SGHKS and YYEKEE (reference sequence). The germline V and J ends were trimmed by 0 bases and 5 bases, with 10 bases remaining between them. The CDR3 sequence is 14 residues long. CDR3 region: CASSLGSPGDTQYF. Here the CDR3 DNA reads TGTGCCAGCAGCTTGGGGTCCCCGGGAGATACGCAGTATTTT. Full variable domain (missing parts from reference TRBV5-5 and TRBJ2-3): DAGVTQSPTHLIKTRGQQVTLRCSPISGHKSVSWYQQVLGQGPQFIFQYYEKEERGRGNFPDRFSARQFPNYSSELNVNALLLGDSALYLCASSLGSPGDTQYFGPGTRLTVL.

This clone showed up many times. The V and J genes are TRBV6-4 and TRBJ2-2, with 10 bases that match TRBD2. Germline V gene sequence: CDR1 MRHNA, CDR2 SNTAGT. Trimming cost V 4 bases and J 1 base; bases outside gene matches: 0. The CDR3 contains 15 residues. CDR3: CASSGTSGNTGELFF. Written as DNA, the CDR3 is TGTGCCAGCAGTGGGACTAGCGGGAACACCGGGGAGCTGTTTTTT.

V gene TRBV5-1 combines with J gene TRBJ2-3; D not resolved. The CDR3 totals 14 residues. With 4 bases removed from V and 5 bases from J, the gap between germline ends came to 14 bases. The V gene's germline CDR1 is SGHRS and CDR2 YFSETQ. CDR3 sequence (DNA): TGCGCCAGCAGCCCTCGGAGAGTAGGAGATACGCAGTATTTT. Amino acid sequence: CASSPRRVGDTQYF.

This sequence joins TRBV6-1 and TRBJ2-1, with a tentative D call TRBD2 (5 bases). Looked up from germline, CDR1 is MNHNS and CDR2 is SASEGT. CDR3 length: 12 amino acids. The germline V and J ends were trimmed by 6 bases and 8 bases, with 11 bases remaining between them. CDR3 in DNA: TGTGCCAGCAGCCGGACTGGCGATGAGCAGTTCTTC. Its translation is CASSRTGDEQFF.

This clone was detected a few times. The V and J genes are TRBV7-6 and TRBJ1-1; D uncertain. From germline, CDR1 is SGHVS and CDR2 FNYEAQ. V lost 3 bases and J lost 1, with 6 bases in between. The length of the CDR3 is 13 residues. CDR3 DNA: TGTGCCAGCAGCTTGTCAGGGAACACTGAAGCTTTCTTT. Its protein product is CASSLSGNTEAFF.

This chain uses TRBV5-1 with TRBJ2-7, with 9 bases aligning to TRBD1. This CDR3 is built from 15 residues. Germline V gives CDR1 SGHRS, CDR2 YFSETQ. After removal of 3 bases from V and 4 bases from J, the junction contained 8 bases not matched to a gene. For the CDR3, the DNA is TGCGCCAGCAGCTCGCCCGGGACAGGGCCATACGAGCAGTACTTC. Its protein product is CASSSPGTGPYEQYF.

V usage is TRBV7-8 and J usage is TRBJ2-7; TRBD2 agrees at 11 bases. CDR3 length: 15 residues. V dropped 5 bases and J dropped 6; count of bases not matched to a gene: 9. Looked up from germline, CDR1 is SGHVS and CDR2 is FQNEAQ. The CDR3 sequence is CASSPGTGTSGEQYF. The CDR3 DNA is TGTGCCAGCAGCCCCGGGACCGGGACTAGCGGCGAGCAGTACTTC.

This chain uses TRBV2 with TRBJ1-1, with 10 positions matching TRBD1. The CDR3 runs to 13 residues. Germline V lookup: CDR1 SNHLY, CDR2 FYNNEI. After removal of 4 bases from V and 6 bases from J, the junction contained 2 bases not matched to a gene. The CDR3 DNA sequence: TGTGCCAGCAGTGCAGGACAGGGGGCTGAAGCTTTCTTT. Its protein product is CASSAGQGAEAFF.

The chain recombines TRBV18 with TRBJ2-7, with D maybe TRBD1 (6 bases). The length of the CDR3 is 13 residues. The V and J ends lost 4 bases and 2 bases respectively, with 9 bases between them. The germline V gene encodes CDR1 KGHSH and CDR2 LQKENI. The CDR3 is CASSRDKTYEQYF. In DNA form, the CDR3 reads TGTGCCAGCTCACGGGACAAAACCTACGAGCAGTACTTC.

The rearrangement links TRBV5-1 to TRBJ2-6; no definite D call. This CDR3 contains 15 residues. In germline, CDR1 is SGHRS, CDR2 YFSETQ. With 3 bases removed from V and 0 bases from J, the gap between germline ends came to 7 bases. The DNA of the CDR3 is TGCGCCAGCAGCTCCGGTGTCTCTGGGGCCAACGTCCTGACTTTC. Amino acids: CASSSGVSGANVLTF.

The CDR3 here is CAWRSGGQGKQETQYF. The CDR3 DNA sequence: TGTGCCTGGAGATCGGGGGGACAGGGAAAACAAGAGACCCAGTACTTC. V gene TRBV30 combines with J gene TRBJ2-5, with TRBD1 matching over 9 bases. V dropped 3 bases and J dropped 2; count of bases not matched to a gene: 10. The CDR3 loop spans 16 amino acids. CDR1 GTSNPN and CDR2 SVGIG come from the germline V gene (reference sequence).

This clone has a single count. The chain recombines TRBV28 with TRBJ2-7; 9 nucleotides line up with TRBD1. V dropped 5 bases and J dropped 7; count of bases not matched to a gene: 12. The CDR3 runs to 15 residues. CDR1 is MDHEN and CDR2 is SYDVKM in the germline V gene. This CDR3 is CASSPPGTGLGEQYF. The CDR3 DNA reads TGTGCCAGCAGTCCGCCCGGGACAGGGTTGGGAGAGCAGTACTTC. The full variable domain, with the rest looked up from reference TRBV28 and TRBJ2-7, is DVKVTQSSRYLVKRTGEKVFLECVQDMDHENMFWYRQDPGLGLRLIYFSYDVKMKEKGDIPEGYSVSREKKERFSLILESASTNQTSMYLCASSPPGTGLGEQYFGPGTRLTVT.

The chain employs TRBV27 and TRBJ2-5, with 7 bases that match TRBD2. The germline V gene encodes CDR1 MNHEY and CDR2 SMNVEV (reference sequence). This CDR3 contains 14 residues. After removal of 4 bases from V and 4 bases from J, the junction contained 6 bases not matched to a gene. The CDR3 DNA reads TGTGCCAGCAGTTCCCCTCGCGGGGGAGAGACCCAGTACTTC. Amino acids: CASSSPRGGETQYF.